A selection of T cell receptor beta chains follows, all from one sample in a study of blood T cell repertoires in COVID-19. The data were produced by immunoSEQ multiplex PCR, yet TCRdb's version contains in-frame clones alone and is incomplete. Here the sample spans hundreds of thousands of clones, 70% to 90% being singletons. The source material was peripheral blood. Receptor source: a man aged 40-49 years with acute or convalescent COVID-19. CDR3s include the opening cysteine and the closing phenylalanine or tryptophan. The order of the fields is J gene, V gene, CDR3 length, CDR3 protein.

J: TRBJ1-3; V: TRBV6-5; length: 13; CDR3: CASRRGSGNTIYF
J: TRBJ2-3; V: TRBV29-1; length: 13; CDR3: CSVDPGYTDTQYF
J: TRBJ2-5; V: TRBV2; length: 12; CDR3: CASSEMRETQYF
J: TRBJ1-1; V: TRBV7-3; length: 14; CDR3: CASSLTFEGPEAFF
J: TRBJ2-7; V: TRBV6-5; length: 13; CDR3: CASRRVAEDEQYF
J: TRBJ2-3; V: TRBV24-1; length: 16; CDR3: CATSDFGQTSTDTQYF
J: TRBJ2-2; V: TRBV7-9; length: 11; CDR3: CASSPPGELFF
J: TRBJ1-5; V: TRBV5-8; length: 15; CDR3: CASSRAGNSNQPQHF
J: TRBJ1-6; V: TRBV30; length: 12; CDR3: CAWTRWNSPLHF
J: TRBJ2-6; V: TRBV7-6; length: 14; CDR3: CASSRAGTPNVLTF
J: TRBJ2-1; V: TRBV19; length: 15; CDR3: CATLGYRQAPNEQFF
J: TRBJ1-3; V: TRBV7-2; length: 14; CDR3: CASGPGGNGNTIYF
J: TRBJ2-1; V: TRBV2; length: 17; CDR3: CASRGLAGALSYNEQFF
J: TRBJ1-4; V: TRBV10-3; length: 14; CDR3: CAISPGTDNEKLFF
J: TRBJ1-1; V: TRBV27; length: 12; CDR3: CASHTPITEAFF
J: TRBJ2-3; V: TRBV7-9; length: 15; CDR3: CASNPPRSSPDTQYF
J: TRBJ1-4; V: TRBV5-6; length: 16; CDR3: CASSLRGQAANEKLFF
J: TRBJ1-1; V: TRBV6-5; length: 14; CDR3: CASTSSGGVTEAFF
J: TRBJ2-1; V: TRBV3-1/TRBV3-2; length: 13; CDR3: CASSPRDRGRQFF
J: TRBJ2-1; V: TRBV3-1/TRBV3-2; length: 11; CDR3: CASRSSHEQFF
J: TRBJ1-1; V: TRBV3-1/TRBV3-2; length: 13; CDR3: CASSRTVNTEAFF
J: TRBJ1-5; V: TRBV19; length: 15; CDR3: CASSIKGSSNQPQHF
J: TRBJ2-7; V: TRBV5-4; length: 14; CDR3: CASSRGQGGYEQYF
J: TRBJ2-3; V: TRBV6-4; length: 15; CDR3: CASSALAGSTDTQYF
J: TRBJ2-7; V: TRBV7-9; length: 16; CDR3: CASSPVYGGGAGEQYF